The 7 T cell receptor beta chains below all came from one sample that was sequenced in a study of blood T cell repertoires in COVID-19. Profiling relied on immunoSEQ multiplex PCR, and the TCRdb table lists in-frame clones only, not all of them. The data show 150,000 to 200,000 clones, approximately 90% seen once. The source material was peripheral blood. The receptors derive from a woman aged 70-85 years with COVID-19, enrolled during active disease.

The chain links TRBV5-1 to TRBJ1-6, with a possible D match to TRBD1 (5 bases). CDR1 SGHRS and CDR2 YFSETQ come from the germline V gene. V lost 0 bases and J 8 bases, leaving 12 bases between the germline ends. There are 15 residues in the CDR3. The CDR3 reads CASSLGTLQDSPLHF. For the CDR3, the DNA is TGCGCCAGCAGCTTGGGGACACTACAGGATTCACCCCTCCACTTT.

The J gene is TRBJ2-2, the V gene TRBV19; TRBD2 matches at 8 bases. V trimming: 6 bases; J trimming: 3 bases; junction bases outside the gene matches: 6. Germline CDR1 reads LNHDA; CDR2 reads SQIVND (reference sequence). This CDR3 is 15 amino acids long. In nucleotides, the CDR3 is TGTGCCAGTAGAGATCCGGGGGGGGACACCGGGGAGCTGTTTTTT. Translated, it gives CASRDPGGDTGELFF. The variable domain in full, completed from reference TRBV19 and TRBJ2-2, reads DGGITQSPKYLFRKEGQNVTLSCEQNLNHDAMYWYRQDPGQGLRLIYYSQIVNDFQKGDIAEGYSVSREKKESFPLTVTSAQKNPTAFYLCASRDPGGDTGELFFGEGSRLTVL.

This chain links TRBV10-3 with TRBJ1-6; possible D gene TRBD1, 6 bases. The CDR3 has 19 residues. The V gene lost 6 bases and the J gene lost 0 bases, with 21 bases spanning the gap. The germline gives CDR1 ENHRY, CDR2 SYGVKD. CDR3: CAIRANVAGDGSYNSPLHF. As DNA, the CDR3 is TGTGCCATCAGGGCAAATGTCGCAGGGGACGGCTCCTATAATTCACCCCTCCACTTT.

The chain is built from TRBV2 and TRBJ1-6, with D possibly matching TRBD1 (5 bases). Deletions cut 3 bases from V and 4 bases from J, with 13 bases between. The CDR3 runs to 16 residues. CDR1 SNHLY and CDR2 FYNNEI come from the germline V gene. For the CDR3, the DNA is TGTGCCAGCAGTGATAGGGGAAGGGCGTATAATTCACCCCTCCACTTT. This encodes CASSDRGRAYNSPLHF.

The CDR3 reads CASSQDAAARPQHF. CDR3 nucleotides: TGCGCCAGCAGCCAAGATGCGGCCGCCAGGCCCCAGCATTTT. The rearrangement uses TRBV4-1 and TRBJ1-5; the D is unclear. The CDR3 is 14 residues long. V was trimmed by 0 bases and J by 9 bases, leaving 12 bases between them. Germline lookup yields CDR1 MGHRA and CDR2 YSYEKL.

CDR3 nucleotide sequence: TGTGCCAGCTCACCACCGGGGACAGCAGCCTACGAGCAGTACTTC. Protein sequence: CASSPPGTAAYEQYF. The chain links TRBV18 to TRBJ2-7; 7 bases match TRBD1. This CDR3 is 15 amino acids long. The junction had 4 bases not matched to a gene; V was cut back by 0 bases and J by 2 bases. CDR1 is KGHSH, CDR2 LQKENI, per germline.

CDR3: CATSRDFTGTGELFF. CDR3 coding DNA: TGTGCCACCAGCAGAGATTTCACAGGAACCGGGGAGCTGTTTTTT. The chain carries TRBV15 and TRBJ2-2; D possibly corresponds to TRBD1 (5 bases). This CDR3 has 15 residues. V lost 0 bases and J lost 5, with 10 bases in between. Germline V gene lookup returns CDR1 LNHNV and CDR2 YYDKDF (reference sequence).